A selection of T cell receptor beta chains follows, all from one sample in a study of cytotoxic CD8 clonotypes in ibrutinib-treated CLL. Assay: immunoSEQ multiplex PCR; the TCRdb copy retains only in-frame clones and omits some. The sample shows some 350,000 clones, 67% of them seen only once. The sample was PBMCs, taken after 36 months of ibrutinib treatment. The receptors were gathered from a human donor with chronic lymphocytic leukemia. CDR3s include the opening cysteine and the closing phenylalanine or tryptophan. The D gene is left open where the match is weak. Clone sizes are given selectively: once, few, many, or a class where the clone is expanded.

TGTGCCAGCAGCGTAGTTGGAGGTGGAGAGACTGAAGCTTTCTTT	CASSVVGGGETEAFF	NA	TRBJ1-1	NA	TRBV9
TGCGCCAGCAGCCAATTTCCGGTACAGAGCTATGGCTACACCTTC	CASSQFPVQSYGYTF	NA	TRBJ1-2	NA	TRBV4-1
TGTGCCAGCAGCGTAGCTCGCGATGAGCAGTTCTTC	CASSVARDEQFF	NA	TRBJ2-1	NA	TRBV9
TGTGCCAGCAGCAAAGGGGATGAAGAGCGGGACAGGGCCTACGAGCAGTACTTC	CASSKGDEERDRAYEQYF	NA	TRBJ2-7	NA	TRBV21-1
TGCGCCAGCAGCTTCAATGGACAGTTTAATTCACCCCTCCACTTT	CASSFNGQFNSPLHF	NA	TRBJ1-6	NA	TRBV5-1
TGTGCCAGTAGCCCGACTAGCGGGGGGTTCTACGAGCAGTACTTC	CASSPTSGGFYEQYF	TRBD2	TRBJ2-7	few	TRBV19
TGTGCCAGCAGCTTACTCCAAGGTAGTCCAGATACGCAGTATTTT	CASSLLQGSPDTQYF	NA	TRBJ2-3	NA	TRBV7-2
TGCGCCAGCAGCCTAGCGGGAGTTACGGTGAACACTGAAGCTTTCTTT	CASSLAGVTVNTEAFF	NA	TRBJ1-1	NA	TRBV5-1
TGTGCCAGCAGTTCCCCACAGGGCAACTATGGCTACACCTTC	CASSSPQGNYGYTF	NA	TRBJ1-2	NA	TRBV6-6
TGTGCCAGCAGCTCCGATCCAGGGGACATTCAGCACTTC	CASSSDPGDIQHF	NA	TRBJ2-4	NA	TRBV7-4
TGTGCCATCCGGGACAGCCTTCCCGGTGGCTACACCTTC	CAIRDSLPGGYTF	TRBD1	TRBJ1-2	NA	TRBV10-3
TGTGCCAGCAGTTCCGGGACAGGGGCGCATACGCAGTATTTT	CASSSGTGAHTQYF	TRBD1	TRBJ2-3	few	TRBV5-6
TGTGCCAGCAGGGGGGACAGGGGGCCCCGAGCCTACGAGCAGTACTTC	CASRGDRGPRAYEQYF	TRBD1	TRBJ2-7	few	TRBV2
TGTGCCAGCAGCGTAGTGCAGGGGGCGCATGGCTATGGCTACACCTTC	CASSVVQGAHGYGYTF	TRBD1	TRBJ1-2	NA	TRBV9
TGCGCCAGCAGCCAAGAGGGTACCCTGACCACTGAAGCTTTCTTT	CASSQEGTLTTEAFF	NA	TRBJ1-1	NA	TRBV4-1
TGTGCCAGCAGCTTGGTGATGTGGCAGGAGTCCTACGAGCAGTACTTC	CASSLVMWQESYEQYF	NA	TRBJ2-7	NA	TRBV5-4
TGTGCCAGCTCACTACCCCGTACCGTTGAGCAGTTCTTC	CASSLPRTVEQFF	NA	TRBJ2-1	few	TRBV18
TGCGCCAGCAGTGAGGAGGGCAGGGCCGGCGAGCAGTACTTC	CASSEEGRAGEQYF	NA	TRBJ2-7	NA	TRBV5-1
TGTGCCAGCAGCTTGCCGGGCTCAGTAGCCCAAGAGACCCAGTACTTC	CASSLPGSVAQETQYF	NA	TRBJ2-5	NA	TRBV5-4
TGTGCCAGTAGTATTGGAGGCTTTAATAGCAATCAGCCCCAGCATTTT	CASSIGGFNSNQPQHF	NA	TRBJ1-5	NA	TRBV19
TGCGCCAGCAGCCTAAGAAACACTGAAGCTTTCTTT	CASSLRNTEAFF	NA	TRBJ1-1	NA	TRBV5-1
TGCGCCAGCAGCCATGGGGGAGGTACTGGAAACACCATATATTTT	CASSHGGGTGNTIYF	NA	TRBJ1-3	few	TRBV4-1
TGCAGCGTAACCGACGTCTACAATGAGCAGTTCTTC	CSVTDVYNEQFF	NA	TRBJ2-1	NA	TRBV29-1
TGTGCCAGCAGGTCCAATCGGTGGCGGCTAGGCACTGAAGCTTTCTTT	CASRSNRWRLGTEAFF	NA	TRBJ1-1	NA	TRBV28
TGCAGCGTTGGTGCCAGCATGCGCTACAATGAGCAGTTCTTC	CSVGASMRYNEQFF	NA	TRBJ2-1	NA	TRBV29-1
TGTGCCAGCAGCTTAGGAGAGCGGGGGGGAAAGAATGAGCAGTTCTTC	CASSLGERGGKNEQFF	TRBD2	TRBJ2-1	NA	TRBV7-2
TGCGCCAGCAGCCAAGATCTGACAGGGGATAGCAATCAGCCCCAGCATTTT	CASSQDLTGDSNQPQHF	TRBD1	TRBJ1-5	NA	TRBV4-3
TGTGCCAGCAGAGAAAACACTGAAGCTTTCTTT	CASRENTEAFF	NA	TRBJ1-1	NA	TRBV6-5
TGTGCCAGCTCACCGACTAGCAACACAGATACGCAGTATTTT	CASSPTSNTDTQYF	TRBD2	TRBJ2-3	NA	TRBV18
TGTGCCAGTAGTGCCCCCCGTCGTGATCAGCCCCAGCATTTT	CASSAPRRDQPQHF	NA	TRBJ1-5	NA	TRBV19
TGTGCCAGCTCCTTCACCACAGGGGGCGAACATTATGGCTACACCTTC	CASSFTTGGEHYGYTF	TRBD1	TRBJ1-2	NA	TRBV9
TGTGCTAGTGGTTCAGGGACTAGCGGGAGGGCCCAGGATACGCAGTATTTT	CASGSGTSGRAQDTQYF	TRBD2	TRBJ2-3	few	TRBV12-5
TGTGCCAGCAGCTTAGCGGGTGACCCGATAGTCTACGAGCAGTACTTC	CASSLAGDPIVYEQYF	NA	TRBJ2-7	NA	TRBV7-9
TGTGCCAGCAGCTCACTAGTTTCCCCTATCAATGAGCAGTTCTTC	CASSSLVSPINEQFF	NA	TRBJ2-1	NA	TRBV7-6
TGCGCCAGCAGCTCAGGGGGCTTTGGAAACACCATATATTTT	CASSSGGFGNTIYF	TRBD1	TRBJ1-3	once	TRBV5-1
TGTGCCAGCAGCCTCCAATACGGTGGAGGGGGCCACGAGCAGTACTTC	CASSLQYGGGGHEQYF	NA	TRBJ2-7	NA	TRBV7-2